This TCR beta chain was sequenced for a study of cytomegalovirus exposure and HLA in healthy donors. Broader study findings: In vitro, three CMV-associated chains proved specific for CMV antigens. Using the classifier, cytomegalovirus status was reportedly diagnosed with high specificity and sensitivity. It was found in a later analysis that first-cohort TCR clusters tended to co-occur in the 100 to 150 validation repertoires.

About this clone: As yet, its antigen is unknown.

The donors were part of the validation cohort of 120 subjects. That cohort was separate from the first cohort, which comprised 670 or so subjects. The repertoire was sequenced with immunoSEQ multiplex PCR; TCRdb's copy has only in-frame clones and lacks some. The sample yields about 360,000 clones, just over 85% seen once. The germline CDR1 and CDR2 sequences are LNHDA and SQIVND (reference sequence). This CDR3 is built from 14 residues. V shed 9 bases and J 4 bases; nucleotides not matched to a gene: 6. This sequence joins TRBV19 and TRBJ2-5; 12 bases agree with TRBD1. What was sequenced was PBMCs. The clonotype was recovered from a woman aged 18-29 years in good health and CMV-seronegative. DNA of the CDR3: TGTGCCAGCCGGGACAGGGGGCGAGGAGAGACCCAGTACTTC. Amino acids: CASRDRGRGETQYF.